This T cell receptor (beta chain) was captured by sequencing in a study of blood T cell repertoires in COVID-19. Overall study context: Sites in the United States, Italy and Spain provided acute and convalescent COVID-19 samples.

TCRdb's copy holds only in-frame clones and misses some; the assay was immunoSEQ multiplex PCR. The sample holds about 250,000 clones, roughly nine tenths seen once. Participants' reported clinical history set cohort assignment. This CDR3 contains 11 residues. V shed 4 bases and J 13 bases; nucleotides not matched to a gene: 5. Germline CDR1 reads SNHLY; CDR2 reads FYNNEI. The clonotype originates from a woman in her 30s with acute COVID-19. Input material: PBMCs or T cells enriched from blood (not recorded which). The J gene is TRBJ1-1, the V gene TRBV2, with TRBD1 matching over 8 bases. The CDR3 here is CASSGRGQGFF. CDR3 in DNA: TGTGCCAGCAGTGGCAGGGGGCAAGGTTTCTTT.